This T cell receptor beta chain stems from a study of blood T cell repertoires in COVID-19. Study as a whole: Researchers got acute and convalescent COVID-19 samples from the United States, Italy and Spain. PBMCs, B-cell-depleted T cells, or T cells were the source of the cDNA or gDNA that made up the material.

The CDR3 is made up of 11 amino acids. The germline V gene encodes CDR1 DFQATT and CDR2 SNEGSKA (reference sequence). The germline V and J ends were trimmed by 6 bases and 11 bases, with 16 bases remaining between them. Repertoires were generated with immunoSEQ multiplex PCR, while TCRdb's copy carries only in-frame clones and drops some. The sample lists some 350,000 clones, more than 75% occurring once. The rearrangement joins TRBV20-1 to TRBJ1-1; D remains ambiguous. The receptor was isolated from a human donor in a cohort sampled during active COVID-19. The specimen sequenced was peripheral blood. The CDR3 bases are TGCAGTGCATCAGGCGGAGCGGGGGCTTTCTTT. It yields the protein CSASGGAGAFF.